Below, 5 T cell receptor beta chains from the same sample are listed, as sequenced in a study of memory CD4+ T cells and cytomegalovirus serostatus. Profiled with immunoSEQ multiplex PCR; TCRdb holds only in-frame clones, not every one. Altogether under 55,000 clones are present, around 80% being singletons, with the ten largest covering roughly 1.7%. Single viable CD3+CD4+CD8-CD45RO+ cells were sorted as the memory CD4+ T cells. What was sequenced was memory CD4+ T cells from blood. These TCRs come from an adult in good health and CMV-seronegative.

This chain connects TRBV11-2 to TRBJ1-2; 9 bases are shared with TRBD1. Germline CDR1 is SGHAT and CDR2 is FQNNGV. Losses at the gene ends were 0 bases for V and 8 bases for J; bases not matched to a gene: 10. This CDR3 is 16 amino acids long. CDR3 region: CASSLDWGQGTIGYTF. CDR3 nucleotides: TGTGCCAGCAGCTTAGATTGGGGACAGGGCACTATCGGCTACACCTTC.

The chain couples TRBV28 to TRBJ2-5; D could derive from TRBD1 or TRBD2 (5 bases each). The V gene lost 6 bases and the J gene lost 7 bases, with 18 bases spanning the gap. CDR3 length: 14 residues. The V gene's germline CDR1 is MDHEN and CDR2 SYDVKM. The CDR3 is CASSPIQVGGTQYF. The CDR3 nucleotides are TGTGCCAGCAGCCCGATTCAGGTTGGGGGGACCCAGTACTTC.

This clone was counted between two and nine times. The chain uses TRBV6-1 and TRBJ1-5; D is undetermined. V lost 3 bases, J lost 1 base, and 4 bases lay in between. Germline loops: CDR1 MNHNS, CDR2 SASEGT. The CDR3 contains 13 residues. The CDR3 DNA is TGTGCCAGCAGTGATAGGAGCAATCAGCCCCAGCATTTT. Translated, it gives CASSDRSNQPQHF.

The chain carries TRBV19 and TRBJ1-1; D not certain. Germline V CDR1 and CDR2: LNHDA, SQIVND (reference sequence). The CDR3 covers 14 residues. Trimming took off 6 bases at V and 0 bases at J, with 11 bases between the two ends. CDR3 DNA sequence: TGTGCCAGTAGGGGTGTTGTACTGAACACTGAAGCTTTCTTT. Protein sequence: CASRGVVLNTEAFF.

In nucleotides, the CDR3 is TGTGCCAGCAGTAGTTGGGGAGACATTCAGTACTTC. Translating gives CASSSWGDIQYF. The chain couples TRBV27 to TRBJ2-4; a possible D gene is TRBD2 (5 bases). The CDR3 has 12 residues. Trimming took 5 bases from V and 8 from J, leaving 10 bases between them. CDR1 is MNHEY and CDR2 is SMNVEV in the germline V gene (reference sequence).